A selection of T cell receptor beta chains follows, all from one sample in a study of blood T cell repertoires in COVID-19. Repertoires were generated with immunoSEQ multiplex PCR, while TCRdb's copy carries only in-frame clones and drops some. The sample records some 200,000 clones, approximately 81% being singletons. Sequenced sample: peripheral blood. These receptors all come from an elderly woman with COVID-19, enrolled during active disease. Both conserved end residues are part of each CDR3. The D gene is left open where the match is weak. Some rows have no size entry. The others give once, few or many, or a class for an expanded clone.

d_call,j_call,clone_size,v_call,cdr3_nt,cdr3_aa
-,TRBJ2-5,-,TRBV2,TGTGCCAGCAGAAATCTAGGCGGGGAGACCCAGTACTTC,CASRNLGGETQYF
TRBD1,TRBJ1-2,-,TRBV6-5,TGTGCCAGCAACCCGACGGGACAGGGGAAGGGCTACACCTTC,CASNPTGQGKGYTF
-,TRBJ2-1,-,TRBV10-2,TGCGCCAGCAGTGGGGGAGACTACCTCAATGAGCAGTTCTTC,CASSGGDYLNEQFF
TRBD1,TRBJ1-5,-,TRBV19,TGTGCCAGTAGTATAGGGACAGGAATAAGCAATCAGCCCCAGCATTTT,CASSIGTGISNQPQHF
-,TRBJ1-1,-,TRBV5-1,TGCGCCAGCAGGATTCGGGACAAGAACACTGAAGCTTTCTTT,CASRIRDKNTEAFF
-,TRBJ1-6,-,TRBV6-5,TGTGCCAGCAGTTACACAAATTCACCCCTCCACTTT,CASSYTNSPLHF
-,TRBJ2-7,once,TRBV2,TGTGCCAGCAGCGCACAGAGCTACGAGCAGTACTTC,CASSAQSYEQYF
-,TRBJ1-2,-,TRBV12-3/TRBV12-4,TGTGCCAGCAGTTTTTCTTCTAACTATGGCTACACCTTC,CASSFSSNYGYTF
TRBD2,TRBJ2-5,-,TRBV28,TGTGCCAGCAGTCCCGGACTAGCGGGGGGACAAGAGACCCAGTACTTC,CASSPGLAGGQETQYF
TRBD2,TRBJ2-1,-,TRBV7-2,TGTGCCAGCAGCTTAACCGGCGGGGGACGGTACAATGAGCAGTTCTTC,CASSLTGGGRYNEQFF
TRBD1,TRBJ1-2,-,TRBV28,TGTGCCAGCAGTTCCGGGACAGAGCCCTATGGCTACACCTTC,CASSSGTEPYGYTF
-,TRBJ2-3,-,TRBV10-3,TGTGCCATCAGGGCGCAGGGTAGCACAGATACGCAGTATTTT,CAIRAQGSTDTQYF
-,TRBJ2-3,-,TRBV3-1/TRBV3-2,TGTGCCAGCAGCCAAGTATCTAGACCACCTTTCACAGATACGCAGTATTTT,CASSQVSRPPFTDTQYF
-,TRBJ2-1,-,TRBV7-9,TGTGCCAGCAGTCTACAGGGTTATGAGCAGTTCTTC,CASSLQGYEQFF
-,TRBJ2-3,-,TRBV30,TGTGCCTGGAGCCTTATGAGCACAGATACGCAGTATTTT,CAWSLMSTDTQYF
-,TRBJ1-5,-,TRBV28,TGTGCCAGCAGTTTCCGTAATCAGCCCCAGCATTTT,CASSFRNQPQHF